This passage covers 22 T cell receptor beta chains from one sample sequenced in a study of T cells in Graves' hyperthyroidism and ophthalmopathy. RNA transcripts provided the source from which TCR beta CDR3 regions were amplified. Researchers ran a first-round RT-PCR on the TCR CDR3 using the HTBI primer set. TCRdb itself ran the multiplex PCR reads through MiXCR, one entry per CDR3 protein. Of around 540,000 distinct CDR3 sequences listed, 35% to 55% are singletons. Sequenced sample: peripheral blood or thyroid tissue (not recorded which). The receptor source for this set is a woman younger than 35 with Graves' hyperthyroidism.

CDR3 in amino acids: CASSQFIDRNQPQHF. The CDR3, as DNA: TGTGCCAGCAGCCAGTTTATAGACAGAAATCAGCCCCAGCATTTT. The chain uses TRBV4-2 and TRBJ1-5, with a tentative D call TRBD1 (5 bases). Germline loops: CDR1 LGHNA, CDR2 YNFKEQ. Trimming cost V 3 bases and J 4 bases, with 13 bases left between them. This CDR3 contains 15 residues.

This clonotype appeared once. The chain carries TRBV15 and TRBJ1-4; possible D gene TRBD1, 6 bases. Germline assignment: CDR1 LNHNV and CDR2 YYDKDF (reference sequence). The V and J ends lost 3 bases and 3 bases respectively, with 8 bases between them. The CDR3 loop spans 14 amino acids. The CDR3 protein is CATSRDSSNEKLFF. The DNA for the CDR3 is TGTGCCACCAGCAGGGACAGTTCTAATGAAAAACTGTTTTTT.

The genes are TRBV24-1 and TRBJ1-5; 7 positions match TRBD1. Germline loops: CDR1 KGHDR, CDR2 SFDVKD. CDR3 length equals 13 residues. CDR3 residues: CAGEGASNQPQHF. CDR3 nucleotide sequence: TGTGCTGGTGAGGGGGCAAGCAATCAGCCCCAGCATTTT.

This clonotype was found many times. The chain has TRBV29-1 and TRBJ2-5, with a weak D call TRBD2 (5 bases). V was shortened by 7 bases and J by 2 bases, with 17 bases between the two germline ends. In germline, CDR1 is SQVTM, CDR2 ANQGSEA. The CDR3 length is 14 residues. CDR3 sequence (DNA): TGCAGCGCGCCTGGTCGGCAGCGGCAAGAGACCCAGTACTTC. This encodes CSAPGRQRQETQYF.

This clonotype was observed a few times. This chain uses TRBV11-1 with TRBJ1-4, with TRBD1 as a possible D gene (5 bases). The germline V gene encodes CDR1 SGHAT and CDR2 FQDESV (reference sequence). There are 14 residues in the CDR3. Trimming removed 5 bases at V and 9 bases at J, with 16 bases between. The CDR3 region has the DNA TGTGCCAGCAGCCCCCTCCATCGGGGGAAAAAACTGTTTTTT. Protein: CASSPLHRGKKLFF.

This clonotype was observed many times. The V call is TRBV12-3 or TRBV12-4, the J call TRBJ1-4, with D possibly TRBD1 on 6 matching bases. This CDR3 contains 14 residues. V lost 4 bases and J 6 bases, leaving 12 bases between the germline ends. CDR3 DNA sequence: TGTGCCAGCAGTTCGACAGGTGGATATGAAAAACTGTTTTTT. It translates to CASSSTGGYEKLFF.

In its sample, this clonotype was seen a few times. V and J are TRBV7-2 and TRBJ1-1, with a tentative D call TRBD1 (6 bases). Trimming cost V 5 bases and J 4 bases, with 20 bases left between them. The germline gives CDR1 SGHTA, CDR2 FQGNSA. There are 16 residues in the CDR3. The CDR3 sequence is CASSPHPTGGLTEAFF. For the CDR3, the DNA is TGTGCCAGCAGCCCCCACCCAACGGGGGGGCTCACTGAAGCTTTCTTT.

This chain links TRBV7-2 with TRBJ2-7, with TRBD2 matching 7 bases. Trimming removed 4 bases from V and 3 bases from J; junction bases left unmatched: 6. The germline V gene encodes CDR1 SGHTA and CDR2 FQGNSA. The CDR3 has 14 residues. The CDR3 DNA reads as TGTGCCAGCAGCTCCGGGACTAAGGACTACGAGCAGTACTTC. Amino acid sequence: CASSSGTKDYEQYF. Variable domain in full (rest from reference TRBV7-2 and TRBJ2-7): GAGVSQSPSNKVTEKGKDVELRCDPISGHTALYWYRQSLGQGLEFLIYFQGNSAPDKSGLPSDRFSAERTGGSVSTLTIQRTQQEDSAVYLCASSSGTKDYEQYFGPGTRLTVT.

This clonotype was seen repeatedly, ten times or more. The rearrangement joins TRBV24-1 to TRBJ2-3, with D unresolved. Germline loops: CDR1 KGHDR, CDR2 SFDVKD. The CDR3 has 12 residues. The V end was cut by 1 base, the J end by 5 bases, with 3 bases between. DNA for the CDR3: TGTGCCACCAGTGATTTCAAAGATACGCAGTATTTT. This translates into CATSDFKDTQYF.

The table lists this clonotype with a few counts. In nucleotides, the CDR3 is TGTGCCAGCAGCCCTCCGCTGGGAAACACTGAAGCTTTCTTT. Amino acid sequence: CASSPPLGNTEAFF. The chain combines TRBV7-2 with TRBJ1-1; D is unclear. The germline V and J ends were trimmed by 5 bases and 2 bases, with 12 bases remaining between them. The CDR3 length is 14 residues. CDR1 and CDR2 from the germline V gene are SGHTA and FQGNSA.

The gene calls are TRBV7-2 and TRBJ2-5; TRBD1 aligns across 7 bases. The V gene's germline CDR1 is SGHTA and CDR2 FQGNSA. The CDR3 covers 15 residues. After removal of 2 bases from V and 7 bases from J, the junction contained 10 bases not matched to a gene. The CDR3 region is CASSLSTGRVGTQYF. The CDR3 DNA follows: TGTGCCAGCAGCTTATCGACAGGGCGTGTCGGGACCCAGTACTTC.

This clonotype was detected a few times. The chain's CDR3 is CASNPLAGVYTGELFF. The CDR3 region has the DNA TGTGCCAGCAACCCCCTAGCGGGAGTGTACACCGGGGAGCTGTTTTTT. The rearrangement joins TRBV2 to TRBJ2-2; 10 bases align to TRBD2. With 7 bases clipped from V and 3 bases from J, the junction kept 8 bases outside the gene matches. In germline, CDR1 is SNHLY, CDR2 FYNNEI. There are 16 residues in the CDR3.

V gene TRBV29-1 combines with J gene TRBJ1-2, with D possibly matching TRBD1 (6 bases). V lost 4 bases to trimming and J lost 4 bases, with 13 bases between them. There are 13 residues in the CDR3. CDR1 and CDR2 from the germline V gene are SQVTM and ANQGSEA. This CDR3 reads CSVVPTGPYGYTF. CDR3 bases: TGCAGCGTTGTCCCTACAGGGCCCTATGGCTACACCTTC.

This clonotype came up many times. This sequence joins TRBV2 and TRBJ1-5; D gene uncertain. Germline CDR1 is SNHLY and CDR2 is FYNNEI. CDR3 length: 13 residues. V dropped 7 bases and J dropped 0 bases, with 7 bases sitting between them. CDR3 sequence reads: CASTKYSNQPQHF. CDR3 DNA sequence: TGTGCCAGCACCAAGTATAGCAATCAGCCCCAGCATTTT.

The chain combines TRBV7-9 with TRBJ1-6, with 7 bases matching TRBD1. The junction had 9 bases not matched to a gene; V was cut back by 3 bases and J by 13 bases. The germline V gene encodes CDR1 SEHNR and CDR2 FQNEAQ (reference sequence). CDR3 size: 14 residues. CDR3 protein: CASSLEGATQPLHF. For the CDR3, the DNA is TGTGCCAGCAGCTTGGAGGGGGCGACTCAGCCCCTCCACTTT.

The sample holds a few counts of this clonotype. This chain uses TRBV7-6 with TRBJ1-4, with D unresolved. The V and J ends lost 6 bases and 6 bases respectively, with 17 bases between them. The germline V gene has CDR1 SGHVS and CDR2 FNYEAQ. The CDR3 consists of 15 residues. The CDR3 reads CASSRRHLRDEKLFF. The CDR3 DNA follows: TGTGCCAGCAGTCGCCGGCACCTTAGGGATGAAAAACTGTTTTTT.

This clonotype was observed a few times. The genes are TRBV7-3 and TRBJ2-7; D is ambiguous. This CDR3 spans 13 amino acids. Germline-derived CDR1 and CDR2 are SGHTA and FQGTGA. V dropped 5 bases and J dropped 0 bases, with 8 bases sitting between them. The CDR3 nucleotides are TGTGCCAGCAGCCAATGGGTCTCCTACGAGCAGTACTTC. Amino acid sequence: CASSQWVSYEQYF. The whole variable domain, remainder taken from reference TRBV7-3 and TRBJ2-7, is GAGVSQTPSNKVTEKGKYVELRCDPISGHTALYWYRQSLGQGPEFLIYFQGTGAADDSGLPNDRFFAVRPEGSVSTLKIQRTERGDSAVYLCASSQWVSYEQYFGPGTRLTVT.

This clonotype was observed at least ten times. The chain employs TRBV6-6 and TRBJ2-2; 8 positions match TRBD2. The CDR3 length is 13 residues. J was trimmed by 7 bases and V by 10 bases; bases with no gene match: 8. Per the germline V gene, CDR1 is MNHNY and CDR2 is SVGAGI (reference sequence). CDR3 DNA sequence: TGTGCCACCTCGGGACTAGGTATCGGGGAGCTGTTTTTT. Its protein product is CATSGLGIGELFF.

About this clonotype itself: The CDR3 ends on some other residue instead of the conserved phenylalanine or tryptophan, so this is likely a read error. The chain uses TRBV11-2 and TRBJ2-1; tentatively, D is TRBD2 (6 bases). Near its end, the DNA agrees better with TRBJ2-7, so the J call may be wrong. This CDR3 has 18 amino acids. Germline CDR1 and CDR2: SGHAT and FQNNGV. This CDR3 reads CASCLEGTGRSSYNEQYS. In DNA, the CDR3 is TGTGCCAGCTGCTTAGAAGGGACTGGGAGGAGCTCCTACAATGAGCAGTACTCC.

The V call is TRBV10-3, the J call TRBJ2-6; D is unresolved. This CDR3 contains 15 residues. With 2 bases removed from V and 5 bases from J, the gap between germline ends came to 10 bases. The germline V gene has CDR1 ENHRY and CDR2 SYGVKD. CDR3: CAISEGDTWANVLTF. For the CDR3, the DNA is TGTGCCATCAGTGAGGGAGACACCTGGGCCAACGTCCTGACTTTC.

V usage is TRBV10-3 and J usage is TRBJ1-2; 9 nucleotides align to TRBD1. J gave up 4 bases and V 10 bases, and 10 bases lay outside the gene matches. The CDR3 has 14 amino acids. The germline V gene encodes CDR1 ENHRY and CDR2 SYGVKD. This chain's CDR3 is CASRTGGSGYGYTF. In DNA, the CDR3 is TGTGCCAGCAGAACAGGGGGCTCGGGCTATGGCTACACCTTC.

This chain joins TRBV10-3 and TRBJ1-2; D is unresolved. The CDR3 contains 13 residues. V was cut by 0 bases and J by 7 bases, with 9 bases left in between. The germline gives CDR1 ENHRY, CDR2 SYGVKD. This chain's CDR3 is CAISESTPSGYTF. CDR3 nucleotides: TGTGCCATCAGTGAGTCGACCCCGAGTGGCTACACCTTC.